This T cell receptor beta chain was retrieved from a study of response to subunit inactivated influenza vaccine (dated by TCRdb to the late 2010s). In the study overall: Deep quantitative profiling of the T cell receptor repertoire was used in the study to follow responses to a trivalent subunit inactivated influenza vaccine.

Receptors were amplified or captured by RT-PCR. The instrument given in TCRdb is Illumina HiSeq 2500. TCRdb reanalyzed the raw reads on its own, using fastp at Q25 for trimming and MiXCR for clone calling, and kept in-frame beta chains. Every entry covers one CDR3 protein and lists the most common genes and DNA from its rows. The sample has about 180,000 distinct CDR3 sequences on record, approximately 8.7% of them singletons. 11% of the sample is held by the ten biggest clonotypes. There are many counts of this clonotype. Its antigen remains unidentified. Per-base qualities were not stored, and no clone one base away is much larger. The paper as a whole reports these results and caveats: It was suggested by the authors that each seasonal influenza vaccination may recruit only a limited number of new T cells.

Measured from the cysteine to the phenylalanine, the CDR3 is 14 residues long. Left in the record is the CDR3 DNA by itself, 42 bases read in frame from the first base. V is cut by 7 bases and J by 7 bases, and the space between the germline ends is 18 bases. CDR1 and CDR2 are drawn from the germline V gene: SNHLY, FYNNEI. Recombination joined TRBV2 with TRBJ2-3; TRBD1 might be the D gene, on 6 matching bases. The sequence came from a man aged 50-59 years who received an inactivated influenza vaccine. Donor details come from another sample of the same person, matched by shared clones. Source: non-naive T cells sorted from PBMCs, taken on the day of vaccination. Interpreted using the paper, the cell subset or site label stands for: memory T cell fraction. The encoded CDR3 is CASTRMDSLNTQYF. The DNA sequence is as follows: TGTGCCAGCACCCGAATGGACAGCCTAAATACGCAGTATTTT.